This record concerns one T cell receptor beta chain sequence. This specimen comes from a study of blood T cell repertoires in COVID-19. Looking at the study overall: The origin of the acute and convalescent COVID-19 samples was the United States, Italy and Spain. PBMCs, B-cell-depleted T cells, or T cells were the source of the cDNA or gDNA that made up the material.

Original methodology: How many nucleated cells were present was estimated from reference gene primer amplification. Repertoires were generated with immunoSEQ multiplex PCR, while TCRdb's copy carries only in-frame clones and drops some. V, J and clone size are taken as reported in that table, and D and trimming were inferred from the DNA itself. The sample includes 250,000 to 300,000 clones, approximately 90% of them seen just once. The Seattle patients joined while their infection was active and were tracked longitudinally afterward. The source of this sequence is a woman in her fifties or sixties with COVID-19, enrolled during active disease. Source material: peripheral blood.

CDR3: CASSQGTGGYQPQHF. The DNA of the CDR3 is TGCGCCAGCAGCCAGGGGACAGGGGGATATCAGCCCCAGCATTTT. V usage is TRBV4-1 and J usage is TRBJ1-5, with 11 bases that match TRBD1. This CDR3 has 15 amino acids. Trimming took 3 bases from V and 5 from J; bases not matched to a gene: 3. The germline V gene encodes CDR1 MGHRA and CDR2 YSYEKL.